This T cell receptor (beta chain) originates from a study of blood T cell repertoires in COVID-19. Across the study: COVID-19 samples from acute and convalescent phases originated in the United States, Italy and Spain. In each case, the material was cDNA or gDNA derived from T cells, B-cell-depleted T cells, or PBMCs.

In germline, CDR1 is MNHEY, CDR2 SMNVEV (reference sequence). The germline V and J ends were trimmed by 3 bases and 7 bases, with 12 bases remaining between them. This CDR3 comprises 14 residues. Original methodology: Reference gene primers were amplified, and this amplification served to estimate nucleated cell counts. The method was immunoSEQ multiplex PCR; TCRdb's version includes in-frame clones alone and lacks a portion of them. V, J and clone size were drawn from that table, and D and trimming were deduced from the DNA. The sample contains 370,000 or so clones, roughly 86% of which appear only once.

The V and J genes are TRBV27 and TRBJ1-4; D might be TRBD1 (6 bases). The receptor was isolated from a human donor with acute or convalescent COVID-19. The donor label of this sample is uncertain. Sequencing was carried out using peripheral blood. CDR3: CASSLGGAGEKLFF. CDR3 coding DNA: TGTGCCAGCAGTTTGGGGGGGGCCGGTGAAAAACTGTTTTTT.